This TCR beta chain was captured in a study of blood T cell repertoires in COVID-19. Study information: Both acute and convalescent COVID-19 samples were obtained from the United States, Italy and Spain. PBMCs, B-cell-depleted T cells, or T cells provided the cDNA or gDNA that made up the material.

Germline V gives CDR1 GTSNPN, CDR2 SVGIG (reference sequence). The length of the CDR3 is 13 residues. Unmatched junction bases numbered 13, after V lost 4 bases and J lost 12 bases. In the original analysis: Using reference gene primer amplification, nucleated cell counts were estimated. Libraries were prepared by immunoSEQ multiplex PCR; TCRdb keeps only in-frame clonotypes and omits some of them. V and J calls and clone size come straight from that table; D and trimming were deduced from the DNA. The table lists about 110,000 clones, approximately 82% of them singletons. V usage is TRBV30 and J usage is TRBJ2-7, with TRBD1 matching 9 bases. Material: peripheral blood. This receptor was obtained from an elderly woman with acute or convalescent COVID-19. CDR3 in amino acids: CAWTLGGQGILYF. In DNA, the CDR3 is TGTGCCTGGACTCTAGGGGGACAGGGTATTTTGTACTTC.